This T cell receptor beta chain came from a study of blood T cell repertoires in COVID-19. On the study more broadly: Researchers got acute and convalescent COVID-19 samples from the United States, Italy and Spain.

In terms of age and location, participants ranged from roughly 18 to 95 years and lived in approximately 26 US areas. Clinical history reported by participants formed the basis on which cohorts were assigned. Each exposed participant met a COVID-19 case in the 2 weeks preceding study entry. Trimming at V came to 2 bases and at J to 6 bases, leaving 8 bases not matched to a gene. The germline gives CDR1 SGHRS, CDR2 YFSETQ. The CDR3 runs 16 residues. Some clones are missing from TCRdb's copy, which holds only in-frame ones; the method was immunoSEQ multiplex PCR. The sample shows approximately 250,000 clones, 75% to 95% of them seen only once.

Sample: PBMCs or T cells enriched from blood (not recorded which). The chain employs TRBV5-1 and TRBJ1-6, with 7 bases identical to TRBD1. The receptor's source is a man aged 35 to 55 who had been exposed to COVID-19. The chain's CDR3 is CASSLRDRAVNSPLHF. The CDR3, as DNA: TGCGCCAGCAGCTTACGGGACAGAGCGGTTAATTCACCCCTCCACTTT.